This T cell receptor (beta chain) was obtained from a study of blood T cell repertoires in COVID-19. Across the whole study: Collection of acute and convalescent COVID-19 samples took place in the United States, Italy and Spain. T cells, B-cell-depleted T cells, or PBMCs provided the cDNA or gDNA that served as material.

Looked up from germline, CDR1 is LNHDA and CDR2 is SQIVND (reference sequence). V was shortened by 8 bases and J by 4 bases, with 14 bases between the two germline ends. This CDR3 region has 13 residues. In the authors' workflow: Estimation of nucleated cell counts relied on the amplification of reference gene primers. TCRdb's table, derived via immunoSEQ multiplex PCR, lists solely in-frame clones and lacks some. The V and J calls and clone size are taken from that table; D and trimming were inferred from the DNA. The repertoire holds more than 120,000 clones, with more than 75% as singletons. V usage is TRBV19 and J usage is TRBJ1-1; possible D gene TRBD1, 6 bases. The TCR was taken from a human donor with acute or convalescent COVID-19. The donor label of this sample is uncertain. The sequencing sample was made of peripheral blood. CDR3 region: CASVQGVGTEAFF. The CDR3 DNA reads TGTGCCAGTGTACAGGGAGTGGGCACTGAAGCTTTCTTT.